Listed below are T cell receptor beta chains from one sample, sequenced in a study of cytomegalovirus exposure and HLA in healthy donors. Repertoires were generated with immunoSEQ multiplex PCR, while TCRdb's copy carries only in-frame clones and drops some. The data show about 130,000 clones, 74% seen once. Input material: PBMCs. The receptors come from a woman in her fifties or sixties in good health and CMV-seropositive. The CDR3 runs from the conserved cysteine through the conserved F or W. Fields, in order: clone size, J gene, CDR3 length, D gene, V gene, CDR3 DNA, CDR3 protein. A D gene is named only where the DNA matches it firmly. Rows give clone size only sometimes, using once, few, many, or a class for an expanded clone.

NA TRBJ1-6 19 NA TRBV19 TGTGCCAGTAGTATTAAGGTTATCATGAGGAGCTCCTATAATTCACCCCTCCACTTT CASSIKVIMRSSYNSPLHF
NA TRBJ2-5 13 NA TRBV7-9 TGTGCCAGCAGCTCTTCAGGGGCGGAGACCCAGTACTTC CASSSSGAETQYF
few TRBJ2-7 18 TRBD1 TRBV7-8 TGTGCCAGCAGCGGGCGACAGGGGGCCCTGCTTAGCTCCTACGAGCAGTACTTC CASSGRQGALLSSYEQYF
once TRBJ2-5 14 NA TRBV5-4 TGTGCCAGCAGCTTGGAAACAGGGAGGGTGACCCAGTACTTC CASSLETGRVTQYF
NA TRBJ2-1 11 TRBD2 TRBV27 TGTGCCAGCCGGGGGGATACTGAGCAGTTCTTC CASRGDTEQFF
NA TRBJ2-5 14 NA TRBV29-1 TGCAGCGTTGGTCCCACCGCGGGAACGGAGACCCAGTACTTC CSVGPTAGTETQYF
NA TRBJ1-5 16 NA TRBV18 TGTGCCAGCTCACCACTAGGGGAACTGGGCAATCAGCCCCAGCATTTT CASSPLGELGNQPQHF
NA TRBJ1-1 16 NA TRBV9 TGTGCCAGCAGCGTAGCCTCCCCGGTGGGCAGGGGATCCGCTTTCTTT CASSVASPVGRGSAFF
NA TRBJ2-1 12 NA TRBV6-5 TGTGCCAGCATTTCGGACAGCCTTGAGCAGTTCTTC CASISDSLEQFF
few TRBJ2-7 16 NA TRBV7-2 TGTGCCAGCAGCCTGTCCTCTCCCGAGTGGTCCTACGAGCAGTACTTC CASSLSSPEWSYEQYF
NA TRBJ1-2 14 NA TRBV5-4 TGTGCCAGCAGCGGGGGGGGATTTAACTATGGCTACACCTTC CASSGGGFNYGYTF
few TRBJ2-4 16 NA TRBV4-2 TGTGCCAGCAGCCAAGATAACACTGATAGCAGAAACATTCAGTACTTC CASSQDNTDSRNIQYF
NA TRBJ1-2 13 NA TRBV19 TGTGCCAGTAGTATCACGCTAGGAAATGGCTACACCTTC CASSITLGNGYTF
NA TRBJ1-4 14 NA TRBV25-1 TGTGCCAGCAGTGAATATGGCAGAAGTGAAAAACTGTTTTTT CASSEYGRSEKLFF
NA TRBJ2-1 14 NA TRBV7-9 TGTGCCAGCAGCTTTCGGGGACTCGGAAATGAGCAGTTCTTC CASSFRGLGNEQFF
NA TRBJ2-7 12 NA TRBV29-1 TGCAGCTCGGGACACCCTGGCGGCGAGCAGTACTTC CSSGHPGGEQYF
NA TRBJ2-6 17 TRBD1 TRBV27 TGTGCCAGCCGTCCCCGGACAGGGGTATCAGGGGCCAACGTCCTGACTTTC CASRPRTGVSGANVLTF
NA TRBJ1-2 13 TRBD1 TRBV29-1 TGCAGCGTCGATGACAGGGGACTTTATGGCTACACCTTC CSVDDRGLYGYTF
NA TRBJ2-2 19 TRBD1 TRBV7-2 TGTGCCAGCAGCTTAGTTGGTGGGAACAGGGGACGAGGTACCGGGGAGCTGTTTTTT CASSLVGGNRGRGTGELFF
NA TRBJ1-5 15 TRBD1 TRBV19 TGTGCCAGTAGTAGAGGGACAGCCTTTGGGCAGCCCCAGCATTTT CASSRGTAFGQPQHF
NA TRBJ2-1 14 TRBD1 TRBV7-2 TGTGCCAGCACCGAGACAGGGGGCTGGAATGAGCAGTTCTTC CASTETGGWNEQFF
once TRBJ2-5 15 TRBD1 TRBV18 TGTGCCAGCTCACCTACGGGACAGGGGCGAGAGACCCAGTACTTC CASSPTGQGRETQYF
NA TRBJ1-2 12 NA TRBV6-5 TGTGCCAGCAGTTACGTCTTCTATGGCTACACCTTC CASSYVFYGYTF
few TRBJ1-2 16 NA TRBV15 TGTGCCCCCAGGCGGGGCAGGGAGGTGCTTAACTATGGCTACACCTTC CAPRRGREVLNYGYTF
NA TRBJ2-5 14 TRBD2 TRBV6-1 TGTGCCAGCAGTCCGGTGGGGAGGGGAGAGACCCAGTACTTC CASSPVGRGETQYF
NA TRBJ2-7 15 TRBD2 TRBV9 TGTACCAGCAGCGTAAGGGGACTAGGACTGAACGAGCAGTACTTC CTSSVRGLGLNEQYF
once TRBJ2-3 14 NA TRBV29-1 TGCAGCGTCGGGGCTAGCGTTTATACAGATACGCAGTATTTT CSVGASVYTDTQYF
NA TRBJ2-7 14 TRBD1 TRBV19 TGTGCCAGTAGTGTGAACAGGGGGCCCTACGAGCAGTACTTC CASSVNRGPYEQYF
few TRBJ2-3 15 NA TRBV7-9 TGTGCCAGCAGCGCGGAGACGACTAGTTCAGATACGCAGTATTTT CASSAETTSSDTQYF
NA TRBJ2-5 16 TRBD2 TRBV5-1 TGCGCCAGCAGCCCTAGCGGGGGGGCTGCAGGGGAGACCCAGTACTTC CASSPSGGAAGETQYF
NA TRBJ2-2 15 NA TRBV27 TGTGCCAGCCGATCCAGGGTACTTGGGACCGGGGAGCTGTTTTTT CASRSRVLGTGELFF
NA TRBJ2-1 14 TRBD2 TRBV6-5 TGTGCCAGCAGCCTCAGCGGGGGGGTCCAGGAGCAGTTCTTC CASSLSGGVQEQFF
few TRBJ1-1 15 NA TRBV4-3 TGCGCCAGCAGCCAGGAGCACAGGATGAACACTGAAGCTTTCTTT CASSQEHRMNTEAFF
NA TRBJ2-2 16 NA TRBV30 TGTGCCTGGAAACTTTCGCTGGGGGCAATCACCGGGGAGCTGTTTTTT CAWKLSLGAITGELFF
NA TRBJ1-5 19 NA TRBV5-6 TGTGCCAGCAGCCTTACGGGTAGGGGCGGCCAGTATAGCAATCAGCCCCAGCATTTT CASSLTGRGGQYSNQPQHF
NA TRBJ2-2 14 NA TRBV11-2 TGTGCCAGCAGGTTTGGCCCGAACACCGGGGAGCTGTTTTTT CASRFGPNTGELFF
NA TRBJ2-2 16 TRBD2 TRBV6-5 TGTGCCAGCAGTTCCAGCGGGAGACTAAACACCGGGGAGCTGTTTTTT CASSSSGRLNTGELFF
NA TRBJ1-2 16 TRBD1 TRBV2 TGTGCCAGCAGTGGACGACAGGGGGCGAAGTCCTATGGCTACACCTTC CASSGRQGAKSYGYTF
NA TRBJ2-2 15 NA TRBV5-4 TGTGCCAGCAGCTTGCAGCGGGCCTCTGCCGGGGAGCTGTTTTTT CASSLQRASAGELFF
once TRBJ1-2 14 TRBD1 TRBV5-1 TGCGCCAGCAGCTTGTCGGGGACAGCCTATGGCTACACCTTC CASSLSGTAYGYTF
NA TRBJ1-5 12 NA TRBV7-2 TGTGCCAGCAGCGCCTCAGGTCAGCCCCAGCATTTT CASSASGQPQHF
NA TRBJ2-1 14 NA TRBV27 TGTGCCAGCAGGCTAACTAGCAGGGGGGATGAGCAGTTCTTC CASRLTSRGDEQFF
NA TRBJ2-7 13 NA TRBV2 TGTGCCTCTAAAGAACAGGGCAAGTACGAGCAGTACTTC CASKEQGKYEQYF
NA TRBJ2-5 13 TRBD1 TRBV4-1 TGCGCCAGCAGCCTGGACAGGGAAGAGACCCAGTACTTC CASSLDREETQYF
NA TRBJ2-7 15 TRBD2 TRBV2 TGTGCCAGCAGTCCGCTAGCGGGGGTTTCCTACGAGCAGTACTTC CASSPLAGVSYEQYF
NA TRBJ2-1 17 TRBD2 TRBV30 TGTGCCTGGAGTGTACCCCCCCCCGGACTAGCGGACGATGAGCAGTTCTTC CAWSVPPPGLADDEQFF
NA TRBJ2-1 15 NA TRBV27 TGTGCCAGCAGTTTGGGGCCGGCCTCCTACAATGAGCAGTTCTTC CASSLGPASYNEQFF
NA TRBJ1-5 15 NA TRBV7-9 TGTGCCAGCAATTCGGCGGGCACTAGCAATCAGCCCCAGCATTTT CASNSAGTSNQPQHF
NA TRBJ2-5 16 TRBD2 TRBV7-2 TGTGCCAGCAGCTTTCGACTAGCGTGGAGGGAAGAGACCCAGTACTTC CASSFRLAWREETQYF
few TRBJ1-2 14 NA TRBV5-4 TGTGCCAGCAGCTTGGGGGGGGCTAACTATGGCTACACCTTC CASSLGGANYGYTF
once TRBJ1-6 17 TRBD1 TRBV15 TGTGCCACCAGCAGAGATCAGGGGGCGCGGGATAATTCACCCCTCCACTTT CATSRDQGARDNSPLHF
NA TRBJ2-2 14 NA TRBV5-1 TGCGCCAGCAGCTTGGGCAGGAACACCGGGGAGCTGTTTTTT CASSLGRNTGELFF
NA TRBJ2-1 14 NA TRBV7-2 TGTGCCAGCACCCCCGACTGGGCCTACAATGAGCAGTTCTTC CASTPDWAYNEQFF
NA TRBJ2-2 15 TRBD2 TRBV29-1 TGCAGCGTTGGTTCTAGCGGGGGGTACACCGGGGAGCTGTTTTTT CSVGSSGGYTGELFF
NA TRBJ2-1 15 TRBD2 TRBV4-2 TGTGCCAGCAGCCAAGAGCGGGGGGCCCGCAATGAGCAGTTCTTC CASSQERGARNEQFF
NA TRBJ2-7 15 NA TRBV4-2 TGTGCCAGCAGCCGAGACCGGGACACCACCTACGAGCAGTACTTC CASSRDRDTTYEQYF
NA TRBJ1-4 16 NA TRBV12-5 TGTGCTAGTGGTTTGGCCCAGGGCAGGGCAAATGAAAAACTGTTTTTT CASGLAQGRANEKLFF
NA TRBJ2-1 14 TRBD2 TRBV9 TGTGCCAGCAGCGTGAGCGGGGGTTACAATGAGCAGTTCTTC CASSVSGGYNEQFF
NA TRBJ2-1 13 TRBD2 TRBV19 TGTGCCATATCCGGGCGGGGGGACAATGAGCAGTTCTTC CAISGRGDNEQFF